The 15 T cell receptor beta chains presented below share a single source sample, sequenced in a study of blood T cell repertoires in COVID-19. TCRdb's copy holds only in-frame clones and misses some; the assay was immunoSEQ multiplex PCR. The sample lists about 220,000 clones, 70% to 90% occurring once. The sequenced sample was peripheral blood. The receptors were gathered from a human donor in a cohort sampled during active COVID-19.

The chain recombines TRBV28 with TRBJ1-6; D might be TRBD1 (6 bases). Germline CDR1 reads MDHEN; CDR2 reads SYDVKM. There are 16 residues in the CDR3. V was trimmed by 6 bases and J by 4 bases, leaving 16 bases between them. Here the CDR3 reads CASRPPKGQYNSPLHF. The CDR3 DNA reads TGTGCCAGCAGACCGCCAAAGGGACAATATAATTCACCCCTCCACTTT. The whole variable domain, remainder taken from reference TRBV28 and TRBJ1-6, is DVKVTQSSRYLVKRTGEKVFLECVQDMDHENMFWYRQDPGLGLRLIYFSYDVKMKEKGDIPEGYSVSREKKERFSLILESASTNQTSMYLCASRPPKGQYNSPLHFGNGTRLTVT.

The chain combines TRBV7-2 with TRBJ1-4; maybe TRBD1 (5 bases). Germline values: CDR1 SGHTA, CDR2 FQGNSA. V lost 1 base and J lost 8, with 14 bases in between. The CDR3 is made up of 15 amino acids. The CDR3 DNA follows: TGTGCCAGCAGCTTAGGGGGGAGGGGCACCGAAAAACTGTTTTTT. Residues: CASSLGGRGTEKLFF.

CDR3 coding DNA: TGTGCCATCAGCCCCAGGGACTCCTCCTACGAGCAGTACTTC. Translated: CAISPRDSSYEQYF. The chain carries TRBV10-3 and TRBJ2-7, with D tentatively TRBD2 (6 bases). Trimming pared 6 bases from V and 0 bases from J, leaving 12 bases between. Germline V CDR1 and CDR2: ENHRY, SYGVKD. This CDR3 has 14 amino acids.

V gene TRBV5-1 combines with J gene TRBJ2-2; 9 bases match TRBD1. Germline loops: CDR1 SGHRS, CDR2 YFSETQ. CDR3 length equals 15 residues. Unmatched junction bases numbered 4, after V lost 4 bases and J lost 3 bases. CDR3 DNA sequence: TGCGCCAGCAGCACGGGACAGGGACACACCGGGGAGCTGTTTTTT. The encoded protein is CASSTGQGHTGELFF. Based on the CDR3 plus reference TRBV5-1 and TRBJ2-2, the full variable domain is KAGVTQTPRYLIKTRGQQVTLSCSPISGHRSVSWYQQTPGQGLQFLFEYFSETQRNKGNFPGRFSGRQFSNSRSEMNVSTLELGDSALYLCASSTGQGHTGELFFGEGSRLTVL.

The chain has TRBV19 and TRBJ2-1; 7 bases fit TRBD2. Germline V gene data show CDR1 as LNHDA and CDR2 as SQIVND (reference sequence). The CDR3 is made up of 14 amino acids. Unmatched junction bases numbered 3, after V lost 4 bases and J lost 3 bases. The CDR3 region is CASSTSGDYNEQFF. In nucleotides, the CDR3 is TGTGCCAGTAGTACTAGCGGTGACTACAATGAGCAGTTCTTC.

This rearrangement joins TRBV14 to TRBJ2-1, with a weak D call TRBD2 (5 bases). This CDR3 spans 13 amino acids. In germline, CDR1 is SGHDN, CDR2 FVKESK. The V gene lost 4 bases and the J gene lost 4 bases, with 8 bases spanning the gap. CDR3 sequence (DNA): TGTGCCAGCAGCCCACTAGGATACAATGAGCAGTTCTTC. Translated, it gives CASSPLGYNEQFF.

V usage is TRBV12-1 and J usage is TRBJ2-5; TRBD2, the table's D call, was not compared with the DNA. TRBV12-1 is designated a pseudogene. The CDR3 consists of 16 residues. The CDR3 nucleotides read TGTGCCAGCAGTTATGAAATAGCGGGAGCGGGAGAGACCCAGTACTTC. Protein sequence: CASSYEIAGAGETQYF.

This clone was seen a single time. CDR3 nucleotide sequence: TGCGCCAGCAGTCAATCGTACAGGGCATTCCATCTCTACGAGCAGTACTTC. Translating it yields CASSQSYRAFHLYEQYF. The chain carries TRBV23-1 and TRBJ2-7; D possibly corresponds to TRBD1 (6 bases). TRBV23-1 is an open reading frame, and its role is uncertain. Trimming cost V 0 bases and J 3 bases, with 18 bases left between them. This CDR3 is 17 amino acids long.

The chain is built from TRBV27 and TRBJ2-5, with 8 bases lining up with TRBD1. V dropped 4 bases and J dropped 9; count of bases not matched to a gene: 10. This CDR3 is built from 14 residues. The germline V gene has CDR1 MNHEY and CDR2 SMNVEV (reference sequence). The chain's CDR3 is CASSSRTGSFPQYF. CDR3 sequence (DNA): TGTGCCAGCAGTTCCCGGACAGGGTCCTTCCCCCAGTACTTC.

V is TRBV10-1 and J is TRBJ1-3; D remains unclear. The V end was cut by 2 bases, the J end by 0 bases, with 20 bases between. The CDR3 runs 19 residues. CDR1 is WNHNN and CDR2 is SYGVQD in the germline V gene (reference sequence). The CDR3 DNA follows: TGCGCCAGCAGTGAGAGCGGTGGTCAGCTCAAAATCTCTGGAAACACCATATATTTT. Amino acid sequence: CASSESGGQLKISGNTIYF.

Here the CDR3 reads CASSYRQGHQPQHF. The CDR3 bases are TGTGCCAGCAGTTACAGACAGGGCCACCAGCCCCAGCATTTT. This rearrangement joins TRBV6-2 or TRBV6-3 to TRBJ1-5; 7 bases are a match to TRBD1. This CDR3 comprises 14 residues. J lost 7 bases, V lost 2 bases, and 5 bases had no gene match. Germline V CDR1 and CDR2: MNHEY, SVGEGT.

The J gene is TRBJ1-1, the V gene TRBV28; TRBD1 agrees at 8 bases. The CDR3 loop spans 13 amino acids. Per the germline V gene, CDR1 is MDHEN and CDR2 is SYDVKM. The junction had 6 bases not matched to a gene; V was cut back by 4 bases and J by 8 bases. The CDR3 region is CASSSDRAGEAFF. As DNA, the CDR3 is TGTGCCAGCAGTTCGGACAGGGCTGGGGAAGCTTTCTTT.

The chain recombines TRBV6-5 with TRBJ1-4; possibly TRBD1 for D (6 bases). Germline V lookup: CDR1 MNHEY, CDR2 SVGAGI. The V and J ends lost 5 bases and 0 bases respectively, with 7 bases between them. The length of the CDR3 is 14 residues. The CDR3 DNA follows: TGTGCCAGCAGTAGGGGGACAACTAATGAAAAACTGTTTTTT. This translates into CASSRGTTNEKLFF.

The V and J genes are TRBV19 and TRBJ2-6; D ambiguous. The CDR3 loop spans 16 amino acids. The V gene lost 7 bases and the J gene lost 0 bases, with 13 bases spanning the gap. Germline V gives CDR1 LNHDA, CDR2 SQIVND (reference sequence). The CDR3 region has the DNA TGTGCCAGTATTGGATGGGCCTCCTCTGGGGCCAACGTCCTGACTTTC. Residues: CASIGWASSGANVLTF. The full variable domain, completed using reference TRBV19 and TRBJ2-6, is DGGITQSPKYLFRKEGQNVTLSCEQNLNHDAMYWYRQDPGQGLRLIYYSQIVNDFQKGDIAEGYSVSREKKESFPLTVTSAQKNPTAFYLCASIGWASSGANVLTFGAGSRLTVL.

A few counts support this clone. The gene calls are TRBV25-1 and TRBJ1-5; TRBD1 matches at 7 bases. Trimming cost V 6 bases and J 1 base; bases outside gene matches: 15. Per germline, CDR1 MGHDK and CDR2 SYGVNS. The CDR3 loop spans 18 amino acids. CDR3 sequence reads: CASRSLARGSWSNQPQHF. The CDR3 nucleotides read TGTGCCAGCAGGAGTCTTGCCAGGGGGAGTTGGAGCAATCAGCCCCAGCATTTT.